The 23 T cell receptor beta chains given below trace back to one sample, sequenced in a study of a mutant IDH1 vaccine in newly diagnosed glioma. These receptors lack a known antigen. Sample time point: week 11, during vaccination. The content of each vaccine dose was 300 ug of mutant IDH1 20-mer peptide, and topical imiquimod accompanied it. Assay: immunoSEQ multiplex PCR; the TCRdb copy retains only in-frame clones and omits some. The repertoire holds 55,000 to 65,000 clones, with roughly four fifths as singletons. The starting material was PBMCs, obtained from a glioma patient whose treatment included an IDH1 peptide vaccine. These receptors all come from a man aged 25 to 40 with glioma.

The chain carries TRBV7-9 and TRBJ1-2, with a tentative D call TRBD1 (5 bases). Looked up from germline, CDR1 is SEHNR and CDR2 is FQNEAQ (reference sequence). V was clipped by 2 bases and J by 8 bases, with 15 bases between them. The CDR3 loop spans 14 amino acids. The CDR3 sequence: CASSLNPQEGGYTF. Written as DNA, the CDR3 is TGTGCCAGCAGCTTAAACCCACAGGAGGGCGGCTACACCTTC. Using reference TRBV7-9 and TRBJ1-2 for the parts outside the CDR3, the full variable domain is DTGVSQNPRHKITKRGQNVTFRCDPISEHNRLYWYRQTLGQGPEFLTYFQNEAQLEKSRLLSDRFSAERPKGSFSTLEIQRTEQGDSAMYLCASSLNPQEGGYTFGSGTRLTVV.

The V and J genes are TRBV6-1 and TRBJ2-5, with 10 bases lining up with TRBD1. CDR1 is MNHNS and CDR2 is SASEGT in the germline V gene. The J segment lost 4 bases and the V segment lost 10 bases, leaving 9 bases of the junction unmatched. This CDR3 is 14 amino acids long. The CDR3 protein is CATRDRGGLETQYF. CDR3 DNA: TGTGCCACCAGGGACAGGGGCGGGTTAGAGACCCAGTACTTC.

The chain combines TRBV5-1 with TRBJ2-5, with D perhaps matching TRBD2 (6 bases). Trimming left V 3 bases short and J 5 bases short, with 11 bases between. Per germline, CDR1 SGHRS and CDR2 YFSETQ. The CDR3 has 13 amino acids. The CDR3 DNA sequence: TGCGCCAGCAGCTGGATAGCGGAGGAGACCCAGTACTTC. Amino acid sequence: CASSWIAEETQYF.

This clone was observed once. V and J are TRBV5-1 and TRBJ2-2; D unresolved. The CDR3 spans 15 residues. Germline V gene data show CDR1 as SGHRS and CDR2 as YFSETQ. The germline V and J ends were trimmed by 1 base and 0 bases, with 7 bases remaining between them. Written as DNA, the CDR3 is TGCGCCAGCAGCTTGTTAGACTCGAACACCGGGGAGCTGTTTTTT. The encoded protein is CASSLLDSNTGELFF.

The chain combines TRBV2 with TRBJ1-5; D is possibly TRBD1 (5 bases). V lost 7 bases and J lost 2, with 12 bases in between. The CDR3 has 14 residues. Germline CDR1 SNHLY, CDR2 FYNNEI. CDR3 loop: CASKGRGRNQPQHF. DNA for the CDR3: TGTGCCAGCAAGGGGAGAGGACGCAATCAGCCCCAGCATTTT.

V is TRBV5-4 and J is TRBJ2-3; D uncertain. CDR1 is SGHNT and CDR2 is YYREEE in the germline V gene (reference sequence). V dropped 4 bases and J dropped 5 bases, with 11 bases sitting between them. CDR3 length equals 13 residues. The DNA for the CDR3 is TGTGCCAGCAGCCAATCGGTAGAAGATACGCAGTATTTT. It specifies CASSQSVEDTQYF.

The gene calls are TRBV27 and TRBJ2-3, with 12 bases identical to TRBD2. V was clipped by 5 bases and J by 6 bases; unmatched bases: 6. Per germline, CDR1 MNHEY and CDR2 SMNVEV (reference sequence). The CDR3 loop spans 15 amino acids. Here the CDR3 DNA reads TGTGCCAGCAGTAGGGCTAGCGGGAGGGCTGATACGCAGTATTTT. Protein product: CASSRASGRADTQYF.

This chain uses TRBV5-1 with TRBJ1-2; D not resolved. V was clipped by 0 bases and J by 0 bases, with 9 bases between them. Per germline, CDR1 SGHRS and CDR2 YFSETQ. The CDR3 contains 15 residues. CDR3 protein: CASSLVQTPNYGYTF. CDR3 nucleotides: TGCGCCAGCAGCTTGGTGCAGACCCCTAACTATGGCTACACCTTC.

The V gene is TRBV5-1, the J gene TRBJ1-1; a weak D match, TRBD1 (5 bases). The V end lost 4 bases, the J end lost 0 bases, and 13 bases lay between the germline ends. Germline loops: CDR1 SGHRS, CDR2 YFSETQ. The CDR3 length is 15 residues. In DNA, the CDR3 is TGCGCCAGCAGCCAGGAGGGACCCGTGAACACTGAAGCTTTCTTT. Its translation is CASSQEGPVNTEAFF.

The CDR3 reads CASSKYLPGGGNEQYF. CDR3 DNA: TGTGCCAGCAGCAAATACCTCCCGGGAGGCGGTAACGAGCAGTACTTC. This chain uses TRBV21-1 with TRBJ2-7; whether TRBD2, the table's D call, matches the DNA was not checked. TRBV21-1 is given as a pseudogene. This CDR3 spans 16 amino acids.

This clone was counted a single time. The chain recombines TRBV15 with TRBJ2-5, with 8 bases fitting TRBD1. Germline V gene lookup returns CDR1 LNHNV and CDR2 YYDKDF (reference sequence). The CDR3 extends over 16 amino acids. V lost 0 bases, J lost 4 bases, and 7 bases stayed unmatched. The CDR3, as DNA: TGTGCCACCAGCAGAGATCGCGGACAGGGAAGAGAGACCCAGTACTTC. Encoded protein: CATSRDRGQGRETQYF.

The chain carries TRBV6-1 and TRBJ2-5; TRBD1 might be the D (5 bases). V was shortened by 4 bases and J by 9 bases, with 12 bases between the two germline ends. The germline V gene has CDR1 MNHNS and CDR2 SASEGT. CDR3 size: 12 residues. CDR3 region: CASSAVGRAQYF. CDR3 nucleotide sequence: TGTGCCAGCAGTGCCGTCGGCAGGGCCCAGTACTTC.

The chain couples TRBV7-9 to TRBJ1-2; TRBD1 matches 7 bases. The V gene end was trimmed by 10 bases and the J gene end by 6 bases; junction bases not matched to a gene: 11. The CDR3 is 13 residues long. In germline, CDR1 is SEHNR, CDR2 FQNEAQ (reference sequence). The CDR3 here is CATHLDQGDGYTF. The DNA for the CDR3 is TGTGCCACTCACTTGGACCAGGGGGATGGCTACACCTTC.

The J gene is TRBJ2-3, the V gene TRBV7-3; D might be TRBD1 or TRBD2, each matching 5 bases. V was cut by 3 bases and J by 3 bases, with 10 bases left in between. The CDR3 length is 14 residues. The germline V gene has CDR1 SGHTA and CDR2 FQGTGA. The CDR3 nucleotides are TGTGCCAGCAGCTTTGGGGGTAGGACAGATACGCAGTATTTT. Translated: CASSFGGRTDTQYF.

The chain carries TRBV2 and TRBJ2-2; the D gene is possibly TRBD1 (6 bases). Between the trimmed V and J ends, which lost 6 bases and 9 bases, there was a span of 11 bases. Germline lookup yields CDR1 SNHLY and CDR2 FYNNEI. The CDR3 is 12 amino acids. CDR3 nucleotide sequence: TGTGCCAGCAGCTTACAGGGATGGGAGCTGTTTTTT. Translated: CASSLQGWELFF.

A remark on this clone: Other nucleotide sequences from this sample produce the same CDR3. The rearrangement links TRBV6-4 to TRBJ2-3; TRBD2 matches 11 bases. Germline V CDR1 and CDR2: MRHNA, SNTAGT. V gave up 0 bases and J gave up 2 bases; unmatched junction bases: 1. The CDR3 is 16 amino acids. The CDR3 loop reads CASSDSSGGATDTQYF. Here the CDR3 DNA reads TGTGCCAGCAGTGACTCTAGCGGGGGGGCCACAGATACGCAGTATTTT.

The chain joins TRBV6-6 to TRBJ1-3; D might be TRBD1 (5 bases). Germline-derived CDR1 and CDR2 are MNHNY and SVGAGI (reference sequence). The germline V and J ends were trimmed by 5 bases and 2 bases, with 10 bases remaining between them. The CDR3 consists of 14 residues. DNA for the CDR3: TGTGCCAGCAGTCGGGACGGAGCTGGAAACACCATATATTTT. This translates into CASSRDGAGNTIYF.

DNA for the CDR3: TGCAGCGTTTCACAGGGGGGGACTAGCCGGCACAATGAGCAGTTCTTC. Amino acid sequence: CSVSQGGTSRHNEQFF. The J gene is TRBJ2-1, the V gene TRBV29-1; D perhaps matches TRBD2 (9 bases). Germline CDR1 is SQVTM and CDR2 is ANQGSEA. There are 16 residues in the CDR3. V gave up 5 bases and J gave up 5 bases, with 22 bases separating them.

The chain links TRBV5-1 to TRBJ2-2, with 8 bases matching TRBD2. Germline CDR1 is SGHRS and CDR2 is YFSETQ. The CDR3 totals 16 residues. J was trimmed by 4 bases and V by 1 base; bases with no gene match: 6. This CDR3 reads CASSLWGGGLTGELFF. The CDR3 DNA follows: TGCGCCAGCAGCTTGTGGGGCGGGGGGCTCACCGGGGAGCTGTTTTTT. The whole variable domain, remainder taken from reference TRBV5-1 and TRBJ2-2, is KAGVTQTPRYLIKTRGQQVTLSCSPISGHRSVSWYQQTPGQGLQFLFEYFSETQRNKGNFPGRFSGRQFSNSRSEMNVSTLELGDSALYLCASSLWGGGLTGELFFGEGSRLTVL.

This clone was found once. The rearrangement uses TRBV5-8 and TRBJ1-2; D remains ambiguous. Per the germline V gene, CDR1 is SGHTS and CDR2 is YDEGEE. The germline V and J ends were trimmed by 2 bases and 7 bases, with 3 bases remaining between them. The CDR3 is made up of 10 amino acids. The CDR3 protein is CASSFGGYTF. CDR3 sequence (DNA): TGTGCCAGCAGCTTTGGTGGCTACACCTTC.

This clone was counted a single time. This chain links TRBV7-9 with TRBJ2-1; D gene ambiguous. The CDR3 has 15 residues. The V gene's germline CDR1 is SEHNR and CDR2 FQNEAQ (reference sequence). With 2 bases removed from V and 8 bases from J, the gap between germline ends came to 16 bases. The CDR3 coding sequence is TGTGCCAGCAGCTTAAGGGTAGCCGGAAAACATGAGCAGTTCTTC. This codes for CASSLRVAGKHEQFF. The variable domain in full, with the rest retrieved from reference TRBV7-9 and TRBJ2-1, is DTGVSQNPRHKITKRGQNVTFRCDPISEHNRLYWYRQTLGQGPEFLTYFQNEAQLEKSRLLSDRFSAERPKGSFSTLEIQRTEQGDSAMYLCASSLRVAGKHEQFFGPGTRLTVL.

This sequence joins TRBV6-1 and TRBJ1-5; 7 nucleotides align to TRBD1. The CDR3 sequence is 18 residues long. J lost 2 bases, V lost 4 bases, and 14 bases had no gene match. Germline-derived CDR1 and CDR2 are MNHNS and SASEGT. CDR3 sequence reads: CASSGGGQVTSGNQPQHF. CDR3 bases: TGTGCCAGCAGTGGCGGAGGACAGGTCACTTCGGGCAATCAGCCCCAGCATTTT.

The V gene is TRBV7-8, the J gene TRBJ2-1, with a tentative D call TRBD1 (5 bases). V lost 0 bases to trimming and J lost 0 bases, with 6 bases between them. Germline CDR1 is SGHVS and CDR2 is FQNEAQ. The CDR3 spans 15 residues. The CDR3 DNA reads TGTGCCAGCAGCTTAGCGCAGGGCTCCTACAATGAGCAGTTCTTC. Translating gives CASSLAQGSYNEQFF.